This is a list of T cell receptor beta chains from one sample in a study of blood T cells in healthy people across ages. TCRdb called the 5' RACE reads again in MiXCR, with one record for every CDR3 protein. The top ten hold more than 20% of the sample, which has around 1,900,000 distinct CDR3 sequences, roughly two fifths seen once. The sample was blood. These TCRs come from a human donor in good health. Each CDR3 is given with its conserved first and last residue. Fields, in order: J gene, clone size, D gene, V gene, CDR3 protein, CDR3 DNA. A D gene is named only where the DNA matches it firmly. Only some rows state a clone size, as once, few, many or a class for expanded clones.

J: TRBJ2-3
size: NA
D: NA
V: TRBV24-1
CDR3: CATSDFPRGPDTQYF
DNA: TGTGCCACCAGTGATTTCCCTCGGGGGCCAGATACGCAGTATTTT

J: TRBJ2-4
size: NA
D: NA
V: TRBV11-2
CDR3: CASSSKTSGVAKNIQYF
DNA: TGTGCCAGCAGCTCAAAGACCAGCGGCGTAGCCAAAAACATTCAGTACTTC

J: TRBJ2-7
size: few
D: NA
V: TRBV5-1
CDR3: CASSSAKFERGYEQYF
DNA: TGCGCCAGCAGCTCCGCAAAATTCGAGAGGGGCTACGAGCAGTACTTC

J: TRBJ2-7
size: NA
D: NA
V: TRBV5-1
CDR3: CASRPETHPYEQYF
DNA: TGCGCCAGCAGGCCCGAAACCCATCCCTACGAGCAGTACTTC

J: TRBJ2-7
size: few
D: TRBD1
V: TRBV18
CDR3: CASSLRNGWTGTEQYF
DNA: TGTGCCAGCTCACTCCGGAACGGCTGGACAGGGACCGAGCAGTACTTC

J: TRBJ1-2
size: NA
D: NA
V: TRBV7-8
CDR3: CASSLAGQGPGYTF
DNA: TGTGCCAGCAGCTTAGCGGGTCAGGGCCCTGGCTACACCTTC

J: TRBJ2-1
size: few
D: TRBD2
V: TRBV6-1
CDR3: CASSDGLVNEQFF
DNA: TGTGCCAGCAGTGACGGACTAGTTAATGAGCAGTTCTTC

J: TRBJ2-7
size: NA
D: TRBD2
V: TRBV7-2
CDR3: CASSLVTSGGARYEQYF
DNA: TGTGCCAGCAGCTTAGTAACTAGCGGGGGGGCTAGGTACGAGCAGTACTTC

J: TRBJ2-3
size: NA
D: TRBD2
V: TRBV2
CDR3: CASSVQRGNTDTQYF
DNA: TGTGCCAGCAGTGTGCAGCGGGGGAACACAGATACGCAGTATTTT

J: TRBJ2-1
size: NA
D: NA
V: TRBV11-1
CDR3: CASSLEPGFTNEQFF
DNA: TGTGCCAGCAGCTTAGAGCCAGGGTTTACCAATGAGCAGTTCTTC

J: TRBJ1-1
size: NA
D: NA
V: TRBV6-1
CDR3: CASARRAGKMNTEAFF
DNA: TGTGCCAGCGCGCGCCGGGCAGGGAAAATGAACACTGAAGCTTTCTTT

J: TRBJ2-6
size: NA
D: NA
V: TRBV20-1
CDR3: CSAFQGTGANVLTF
DNA: TGCAGTGCTTTTCAGGGAACTGGGGCCAACGTCCTGACTTTC

J: TRBJ1-1
size: few
D: NA
V: TRBV5-1
CDR3: CASKSTANTEAFF
DNA: TGCGCCAGCAAATCGACAGCGAACACTGAAGCTTTCTTT

J: TRBJ2-4
size: few
D: TRBD2
V: TRBV12-3/TRBV12-4
CDR3: CASSLAGGAAEQYF
DNA: TGTGCCAGCAGTTTAGCCGGGGGGGCAGCGGAGCAGTACTTC

J: TRBJ2-4
size: NA
D: NA
V: TRBV9
CDR3: CASSVDTGNIQYF
DNA: TGTGCCAGCAGCGTAGACACCGGAAACATTCAGTACTTC

J: TRBJ1-1
size: NA
D: NA
V: TRBV29-1
CDR3: CSGGGWVTEAFF
DNA: TGCAGCGGGGGAGGGTGGGTCACTGAAGCTTTCTTT

J: TRBJ1-5
size: NA
D: NA
V: TRBV6-6
CDR3: CASQDVSNQPQHF
DNA: TGTGCCAGCCAGGACGTTAGCAATCAGCCCCAGCATTTT

J: TRBJ2-7
size: few
D: NA
V: TRBV7-2
CDR3: CASSNRDSIGDEQYF
DNA: TGTGCCAGCAGCAACCGGGACTCCATAGGAGACGAGCAGTACTTC

J: TRBJ1-5
size: few
D: TRBD1
V: TRBV4-3
CDR3: CASSQVLGTESNQPQHF
DNA: TGCGCCAGCAGCCAGGTACTCGGGACAGAAAGCAATCAGCCCCAGCATTTT

J: TRBJ2-5
size: many
D: NA
V: TRBV29-1
CDR3: CSVGGVQETQYF
DNA: TGCAGCGTTGGAGGGGTCCAAGAGACCCAGTACTTC

J: TRBJ2-7
size: few
D: NA
V: TRBV12-3/TRBV12-4
CDR3: CASTRAQDSYEQYF
DNA: TGTGCCAGCACCCGGGCCCAGGACTCCTACGAGCAGTACTTC

J: TRBJ1-5
size: few
D: NA
V: TRBV5-1
CDR3: CASSLGDLNQPQHF
DNA: TGCGCCAGCAGCTTGGGGGACCTAAATCAGCCCCAGCATTTT

J: TRBJ2-1
size: few
D: TRBD2
V: TRBV6-5
CDR3: CASSYDSGGSPYNEQFF
DNA: TGTGCCAGCAGTTATGATAGCGGGGGGTCTCCCTACAATGAGCAGTTCTTC

J: TRBJ2-3
size: NA
D: NA
V: TRBV2
CDR3: CASSARRQVTDMQYF
DNA: TGTGCCAGCAGTGCCCGACGACAGGTCACAGATATGCAGTATTTT

J: TRBJ2-3
size: few
D: NA
V: TRBV4-1
CDR3: CASSQVIPMRDTQYF
DNA: TGCGCCAGCAGCCAAGTTATCCCTATGAGAGATACGCAGTATTTT

J: TRBJ2-7
size: NA
D: NA
V: TRBV7-2
CDR3: CASSTQGSPMEQYF
DNA: TGTGCCAGCAGCACACAGGGCTCCCCAATGGAGCAGTACTTC

J: TRBJ2-7
size: NA
D: NA
V: TRBV5-1
CDR3: CASSLTDSLYEQYF
DNA: TGCGCCAGCAGCTTGACAGACAGCCTCTACGAGCAGTACTTC

J: TRBJ2-5
size: NA
D: NA
V: TRBV6-2/TRBV6-3
CDR3: CASSYSTTVQETQYF
DNA: TGTGCCAGCAGTTACTCGACTACAGTCCAAGAGACCCAGTACTTC

J: TRBJ2-7
size: NA
D: NA
V: TRBV2
CDR3: CASSEAVESGWYEQYF
DNA: TGTGCCAGCAGTGAAGCGGTCGAGTCCGGTTGGTACGAGCAGTACTTC

J: TRBJ2-1
size: NA
D: TRBD2
V: TRBV13
CDR3: CASSYGTSVGEQFF
DNA: TGTGCCAGCAGCTATGGGACTAGCGTCGGTGAGCAGTTCTTC

J: TRBJ2-3
size: few
D: NA
V: TRBV7-9
CDR3: CASSPSRGAGTDTQYF
DNA: TGTGCCAGCAGCCCAAGCCGGGGGGCTGGCACAGATACGCAGTATTTT

J: TRBJ2-1
size: NA
D: NA
V: TRBV6-1
CDR3: CASAFWNEQFF
DNA: TGTGCCAGCGCTTTTTGGAATGAGCAGTTCTTC

J: TRBJ2-5
size: many
D: TRBD2
V: TRBV4-3
CDR3: CASSQDYGVAGWGETQYF
DNA: TGCGCCAGCAGCCAAGATTATGGGGTAGCGGGATGGGGAGAGACCCAGTACTTC

J: TRBJ2-5
size: few
D: TRBD2
V: TRBV20-1
CDR3: CSAPAGGVQETQYF
DNA: TGCAGTGCTCCGGCGGGGGGGGTACAAGAGACCCAGTACTTC

J: TRBJ2-1
size: NA
D: NA
V: TRBV6-2/TRBV6-3
CDR3: CAGSARTNEQFF
DNA: TGTGCCGGCAGTGCAAGGACCAATGAGCAGTTCTTC

J: TRBJ1-1
size: NA
D: NA
V: TRBV7-8
CDR3: CASSITGPETETEAFF
DNA: TGTGCCAGCAGCATCACGGGGCCTGAGACCGAGACTGAAGCTTTCTTT

J: TRBJ1-1
size: NA
D: NA
V: TRBV15
CDR3: CATEGVGAFF
DNA: TGTGCCACCGAGGGGGTTGGGGCTTTCTTT

J: TRBJ1-6
size: many
D: NA
V: TRBV28
CDR3: CASRIQGWRDNSPLHF
DNA: TGTGCCAGCAGAATTCAGGGTTGGAGAGATAATTCACCCCTCCACTTT

J: TRBJ2-3
size: few
D: NA
V: TRBV4-2
CDR3: CASSVAELDPTDTQYF
DNA: TGTGCCAGCAGCGTTGCCGAATTGGACCCGACAGATACGCAGTATTTT

J: TRBJ2-7
size: NA
D: NA
V: TRBV20-1
CDR3: CSAGWRLDEQYF
DNA: TGCAGTGCGGGGTGGCGCCTGGACGAGCAGTACTTC

J: TRBJ1-2
size: once
D: NA
V: TRBV7-2
CDR3: CASSFTRIRYGYTF
DNA: TGTGCCAGCAGCTTTACAAGGATTCGCTATGGCTACACCTTC

J: TRBJ2-7
size: few
D: NA
V: TRBV2
CDR3: CASRVSLVLPREQYF
DNA: TGTGCCAGCAGGGTATCACTAGTCCTTCCTCGCGAGCAGTACTTC

J: TRBJ2-2
size: few
D: TRBD1
V: TRBV4-1
CDR3: CASRDSGQMTGELFF
DNA: TGCGCCAGCAGAGACTCGGGACAGATGACCGGGGAGCTGTTTTTT

J: TRBJ1-1
size: NA
D: NA
V: TRBV7-2
CDR3: CASSLVPGLRGTEAFF
DNA: TGTGCCAGCAGCTTAGTACCAGGGTTAAGGGGCACTGAAGCTTTCTTT

J: TRBJ1-1
size: few
D: NA
V: TRBV12-3/TRBV12-4
CDR3: CASSRVETEAFF
DNA: TGTGCCAGCAGTAGGGTAGAGACTGAAGCTTTCTTT

J: TRBJ2-1
size: few
D: NA
V: TRBV20-1
CDR3: CSASRRGLNEQFF
DNA: TGCAGTGCCAGTCGGCGGGGACTCAATGAGCAGTTCTTC

J: TRBJ2-1
size: NA
D: TRBD2
V: TRBV20-1
CDR3: CSANLAGGPYNEQFF
DNA: TGCAGTGCCAATCTAGCGGGGGGCCCTTACAATGAGCAGTTCTTC

J: TRBJ1-1
size: few
D: NA
V: TRBV5-1
CDR3: CASSLTQGIEAFF
DNA: TGCGCCAGCAGCTTAACACAGGGTATAGAAGCTTTCTTT

J: TRBJ2-2
size: NA
D: NA
V: TRBV7-7
CDR3: CASSLSSGANTGELFF
DNA: TGTGCCAGCAGCTTATCGTCAGGGGCGAACACCGGGGAGCTGTTTTTT

J: TRBJ2-1
size: few
D: NA
V: TRBV21-1
CDR3: CASSETPTDEQFF
DNA: TGTGCCAGCTCAGAAACGCCAACGGATGAGCAGTTCTTC

J: TRBJ1-2
size: few
D: TRBD1
V: TRBV6-6
CDR3: CASSSLRQGGGYTF
DNA: TGTGCCAGCAGTTCCTTGAGACAGGGCGGGGGCTACACCTTC

J: TRBJ2-7
size: NA
D: TRBD1
V: TRBV24-1
CDR3: CATSDSRQGASEQYF
DNA: TGTGCCACCAGTGATTCCCGACAGGGGGCCAGTGAGCAGTACTTC

J: TRBJ2-7
size: NA
D: TRBD1
V: TRBV6-6
CDR3: CASSYRQGIEQYF
DNA: TGTGCCAGCAGTTACCGACAGGGTATCGAGCAGTACTTC